This T cell receptor (beta chain) was obtained from a study of blood T cell repertoires in COVID-19. Across the whole study: There were acute and convalescent COVID-19 samples, and they came from the United States, Italy and Spain.

Authors' data handling: Researchers report that nucleated cell counts were estimated from reference gene primer amplification. Measured with immunoSEQ multiplex PCR; TCRdb has only the in-frame clones, and not every one. V, J and clone size are taken as reported in that table, and D and trimming were inferred from the DNA itself. Of 270,000 or so clones listed, 90% are singletons. This clone occurred a few times. The specimen was peripheral blood. The clonotype comes from a woman aged 55-75 years with COVID-19, enrolled during active disease.

DNA for the CDR3: TGTGCCAGCAGCTTGGCGCAGGGGAGGAACACTGAAGCTTTCTTT. It specifies CASSLAQGRNTEAFF. The chain has TRBV5-5 and TRBJ1-1; possibly TRBD1 for D (6 bases). This CDR3 has 15 amino acids. Per germline, CDR1 SGHKS and CDR2 YYEKEE (reference sequence). Trimming pared 0 bases from V and 1 base from J, leaving 10 bases between.